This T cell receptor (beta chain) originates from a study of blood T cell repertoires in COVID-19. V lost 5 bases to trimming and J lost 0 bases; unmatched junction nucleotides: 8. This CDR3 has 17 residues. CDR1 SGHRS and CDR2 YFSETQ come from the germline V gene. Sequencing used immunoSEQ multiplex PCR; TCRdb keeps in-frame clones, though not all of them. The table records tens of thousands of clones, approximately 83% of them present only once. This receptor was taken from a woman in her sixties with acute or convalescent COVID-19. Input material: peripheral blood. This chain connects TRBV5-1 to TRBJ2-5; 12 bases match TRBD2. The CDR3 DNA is TGCGCCAGCAGGCCTAGCGGGGGGGCCGACAACCAAGAGACCCAGTACTTC. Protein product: CASRPSGGADNQETQYF.